The following is a TCR beta chain sequence with its context. Its target is unknown. Germline CDR1 is WSHSY and CDR2 is SAAADI. There are 16 residues in the CDR3. After removal of 3 bases from V and 7 bases from J, the junction contained 7 bases not matched to a gene. These data are taken from a study of cytomegalovirus exposure and HLA in healthy donors. Study-wide findings and caveats: Most TCRs appeared rarely, but some public TCRs recurred in many donors. Later analysis placed DRB1 highest and HLA-C lowest in TCR association rates, which differed by HLA locus. Certain indistinguishable V segments, among them TRBV6-2 and TRBV6-3, were excluded. The classifier, whose performance was assessed in both the original and validation cohorts, reportedly diagnosed cytomegalovirus status with high specificity and sensitivity.

In the PCR, 60 Vbeta and 13 Jbeta primers were used. Repertoires were generated with immunoSEQ multiplex PCR, while TCRdb's copy carries only in-frame clones and drops some. The table shows about 170,000 clones, with 82% occurring only once. This receptor was taken from a girl aged 2 to 9 in good health and CMV-seropositive. The V and J genes are TRBV10-2 and TRBJ2-2, with 11 bases matching TRBD1. Source material: PBMCs. The CDR3 reads CASSDFGQGAVGELFF. In nucleotides, the CDR3 is TGCGCCAGCAGTGACTTCGGACAGGGGGCGGTCGGGGAGCTGTTTTTT.